A single sample gave rise to the 30 T cell receptor beta chains below, sequenced in a study of T cell repertoires in cytomegalovirus infection (dated by TCRdb to the late 2010s). In light of the paper, this sample's treatment or condition label describes: in vitro stimulation with specific CMV peptide epitopes to enrich CMV-specific T cells. The run used an Illumina HiSeq 1500. The public reads were run again by TCRdb, first through fastp at Q25 and then through MiXCR, and only productive beta chains were kept. Each entry is one CDR3 protein sequence, shown with its most common DNA and genes. A total of around 500,000 distinct CDR3 sequences appear in this sample, roughly 43% of them only once. Of the sample, about 45% falls within the top ten clones. The antigens for these receptors are not known. The sequencing here drew on cultured PBMCs, taken from culture after CMV antigen stimulation. These receptors were collected from a human donor in good health (CMV status not recorded). Some clones in this sample may be carry-over from other donors' samples.

The J gene is TRBJ2-3, the V gene TRBV11-2; D is perhaps TRBD1 (6 bases). The V gene's germline CDR1 is SGHAT and CDR2 FQNNGV. This CDR3 region has 16 residues. V lost 3 bases, J lost 0 bases, and 13 bases lay in between. CDR3 nucleotide sequence: TGTGCCAGCAGCTTCAGGGGTTCCACAAGCACAGATACGCAGTATTTT. Translation gives CASSFRGSTSTDTQYF. The full variable domain, rest sourced from reference TRBV11-2 and TRBJ2-3, is EAGVAQSPRYKIIEKRQSVAFWCNPISGHATLYWYQQILGQGPKLLIQFQNNGVVDDSQLPKDRFSAERLKGVDSTLKIQPAKLEDSAVYLCASSFRGSTSTDTQYFGPGTRLTVL.

The chain combines TRBV5-4 with TRBJ2-3; 7 bases agree with TRBD1. This CDR3 has 15 residues. V lost 3 bases, J lost 1 base, and 5 bases stayed unmatched. Germline lookup yields CDR1 SGHNT and CDR2 YYREEE (reference sequence). Here the CDR3 reads CASSSLTGRTDTQYF. DNA for the CDR3: TGTGCCAGCAGCTCGCTGACAGGGCGCACAGATACGCAGTATTTT.

This clonotype was found a few times. V and J are TRBV12-3 or TRBV12-4 and TRBJ2-4, with 10 bases matching TRBD1. The V segment lost 7 bases and the J segment 0 bases; nucleotides outside the gene matches: 9. The CDR3 extends over 17 amino acids. This chain's CDR3 is CASTRGTGAIAKNIQYF. In DNA, the CDR3 is TGTGCCAGCACCAGAGGGACAGGGGCGATAGCCAAAAACATTCAGTACTTC.

The chain has TRBV6-1 and TRBJ1-6; D is perhaps TRBD1 (5 bases). This CDR3 spans 15 amino acids. Trimming took off 2 bases at V and 11 bases at J, with 16 bases between the two ends. Germline CDR1 reads MNHNS; CDR2 reads SASEGT. DNA for the CDR3: TGTGCCAGCAGTGAATCTGCGACAGAGGTGACACCCCTCCACTTT. Protein sequence: CASSESATEVTPLHF.

This clonotype occurred a few times. The chain uses TRBV7-2 and TRBJ2-3, with D hard to call. The CDR3 totals 15 residues. Germline V lookup: CDR1 SGHTA, CDR2 FQGNSA. The V gene lost 3 bases and the J gene lost 1 base, with 11 bases spanning the gap. This CDR3 reads CASSFSPSGTDTQYF. Here the CDR3 DNA reads TGTGCCAGCAGCTTTAGCCCCTCGGGCACAGATACGCAGTATTTT.

This clonotype was detected only a few times. The chain recombines TRBV7-9 with TRBJ1-1; no reliable D call. Trimming removed 5 bases at V and 0 bases at J, with 25 bases between. CDR1 SEHNR and CDR2 FQNEAQ come from the germline V gene (reference sequence). The CDR3 totals 19 residues. Here the CDR3 DNA reads TGTGCCAGCAGCACACGCCGCTTGGGGAAGAAATCCATGAACACTGAAGCTTTCTTT. It is translated as CASSTRRLGKKSMNTEAFF. Full variable domain (missing parts from reference TRBV7-9 and TRBJ1-1): DTGVSQNPRHKITKRGQNVTFRCDPISEHNRLYWYRQTLGQGPEFLTYFQNEAQLEKSRLLSDRFSAERPKGSFSTLEIQRTEQGDSAMYLCASSTRRLGKKSMNTEAFFGQGTRLTVV.

This rearrangement joins TRBV6-2 or TRBV6-3 to TRBJ2-7; D may be TRBD1 or TRBD2 (5 bases each). The CDR3 totals 13 residues. The V and J ends lost 1 base and 6 bases respectively, with 10 bases between them. In germline, CDR1 is MNHEY, CDR2 SVGEGT. The CDR3 protein is CASSYWGSGEQYF. DNA of the CDR3: TGTGCCAGCAGTTACTGGGGGTCCGGCGAGCAGTACTTC.

The chain joins TRBV28 to TRBJ2-2; TRBD2 aligns across 13 bases. The V gene end was trimmed by 6 bases and the J gene end by 3 bases; junction bases not matched to a gene: 7. The CDR3 length is 17 residues. The germline CDR1 and CDR2 sequences are MDHEN and SYDVKM. CDR3 in DNA: TGTGCCAGCAGGACACTAGCGGGGGGGCCAGACACCGGGGAGCTGTTTTTT. Its translation is CASRTLAGGPDTGELFF.

J is TRBJ2-2 and V is TRBV4-3; TRBD2 matches 10 bases. CDR3 length: 18 residues. CDR1 and CDR2 from the germline V gene are LGHNA and YSLEER. V shed 7 bases, J shed 1 base, and the junction held 12 bases outside the gene matches. The CDR3 DNA sequence: TGCGCCAGCAAGGAGGAGCGGGAGGGCCGAGGGAACACCGGGGAGCTGTTTTTT. This encodes CASKEEREGRGNTGELFF.

This clonotype was observed a few times. The J gene is TRBJ1-6, the V gene TRBV7-8; 8 nucleotides match TRBD1. From germline, CDR1 is SGHVS and CDR2 FQNEAQ. With V trimmed by 1 base and J by 9 bases, 5 bases remained unmatched. The CDR3 consists of 15 residues. As DNA, the CDR3 is TGTGCCAGCAGCTTAGAGAGGACAGGGCGTTCACCCCTCCACTTT. Translated: CASSLERTGRSPLHF.

The rearrangement uses TRBV7-9 and TRBJ2-5, with 10 positions matching TRBD2. CDR1 is SEHNR, CDR2 FQNEAQ, per germline (reference sequence). The length of the CDR3 is 16 residues. J gave up 1 base and V 3 bases, and 5 bases lay outside the gene matches. The CDR3: CASSFDSGRSQETQYF. The CDR3 DNA is TGTGCCAGCAGCTTTGATAGCGGGAGGTCCCAAGAGACCCAGTACTTC.

The chain is built from TRBV24-1 and TRBJ2-1; 9 bases line up with TRBD2. From germline, CDR1 is KGHDR and CDR2 SFDVKD. The junction had 6 bases not matched to a gene; V was cut back by 9 bases and J by 7 bases. The CDR3 consists of 13 residues. CDR3 sequence reads: CATRGGAGNEQFF. DNA for the CDR3: TGTGCCACCCGCGGGGGGGCGGGGAATGAGCAGTTCTTC.

This sequence joins TRBV29-1 and TRBJ2-1; 14 bases map to TRBD2. The CDR3 extends over 15 amino acids. Trimming at V came to 7 bases and at J to 1 base, leaving 3 bases not matched to a gene. Looked up from germline, CDR1 is SQVTM and CDR2 is ANQGSEA. CDR3 amino acids: CSAGTSGSSYNEQFF. Written as DNA, the CDR3 is TGCAGCGCCGGGACTAGCGGGAGTTCCTACAATGAGCAGTTCTTC.

This clonotype was seen only once. V gene TRBV11-2 combines with J gene TRBJ2-3; D is possibly TRBD2 (5 bases). V gave up 5 bases and J gave up 2 bases, with 14 bases separating them. This CDR3 is 15 amino acids long. In germline, CDR1 is SGHAT, CDR2 FQNNGV. The CDR3 DNA is TGTGCCAGCAGCCGCACTAGAACCTTCACAGATACGCAGTATTTT. Its protein is CASSRTRTFTDTQYF.

This clonotype turned up a few times. The J gene is TRBJ2-5, the V gene TRBV7-6, with a possible D match to TRBD2 (5 bases). V was shortened by 4 bases and J by 2 bases, with 14 bases between the two germline ends. Germline CDR1 is SGHVS and CDR2 is FNYEAQ. The CDR3 is 15 residues long. CDR3 sequence (DNA): TGTGCCAGCAGCTCAAGCGGAGGACCTCAAGAGACCCAGTACTTC. As protein: CASSSSGGPQETQYF.

This sequence joins TRBV10-3 and TRBJ2-2; D possibly corresponds to TRBD1 (5 bases). The CDR3 consists of 13 residues. Trimming took 6 bases from V and 5 from J, leaving 10 bases between them. Germline V CDR1 and CDR2: ENHRY, SYGVKD. The CDR3 loop reads CAISVKGTGELFF. The CDR3 nucleotides read TGTGCCATCAGCGTAAAGGGGACCGGGGAGCTGTTTTTT.

The gene calls are TRBV25-1 and TRBJ2-3; 8 positions agree with TRBD2. CDR1 is MGHDK, CDR2 SYGVNS, per germline. This CDR3 is 14 amino acids long. Trimming removed 3 bases from V and 1 base from J; junction bases left unmatched: 0. CDR3 in amino acids: CASSEREGTDTQYF. The CDR3 coding sequence is TGTGCCAGCAGTGAGCGGGAGGGCACAGATACGCAGTATTTT.

This clonotype has a handful of counts. The chain couples TRBV19 to TRBJ2-3, with D perhaps TRBD2 (5 bases). Trimming pared 3 bases from V and 6 bases from J, leaving 10 bases between. CDR3 length: 13 amino acids. Germline V gives CDR1 LNHDA, CDR2 SQIVND (reference sequence). CDR3 coding DNA: TGTGCCAGTAGTATCTTACCGGGGGATACGCAGTATTTT. This sequence encodes CASSILPGDTQYF.

The chain combines TRBV27 with TRBJ1-5; possibly TRBD1 for D (6 bases). Germline-derived CDR1 and CDR2 are MNHEY and SMNVEV (reference sequence). The V end was cut by 1 base, the J end by 2 bases, with 21 bases between. The CDR3 has 19 residues. CDR3 DNA: TGTGCCAGCAGTTTATTCGGGTCAGGGGCCGTACCCGGCAATCAGCCCCAGCATTTT. Encoded protein: CASSLFGSGAVPGNQPQHF.

CDR3 residues: CASSPTLAGFYEQYF. In DNA, the CDR3 is TGTGCCAGCAGCCCTACCTTGGCAGGCTTCTACGAGCAGTACTTC. This chain joins TRBV7-2 and TRBJ2-7; D unclear. The CDR3 consists of 15 residues. Trimming took off 5 bases at V and 3 bases at J, with 17 bases between the two ends. Germline CDR1 reads SGHTA; CDR2 reads FQGNSA.

V is TRBV5-4 and J is TRBJ2-3; TRBD2 agrees at 15 bases. This CDR3 spans 15 amino acids. The V gene's germline CDR1 is SGHNT and CDR2 YYREEE (reference sequence). J gave up 6 bases and V 5 bases, and 4 bases lay outside the gene matches. The CDR3 coding sequence is TGTGCCAGCAGTTCGGGACTAGCGGGGGGTGATACGCAGTATTTT. Translated: CASSSGLAGGDTQYF.

V usage is TRBV7-6 and J usage is TRBJ2-7; the match to TRBD2 covers 7 bases. V was clipped by 3 bases and J by 2 bases; unmatched bases: 7. Germline lookup yields CDR1 SGHVS and CDR2 FNYEAQ. The CDR3 contains 15 residues. The CDR3 coding sequence is TGTGCCAGCAGCTTCGGCGGGGGAGAGGCCTACGAGCAGTACTTC. The encoded protein is CASSFGGGEAYEQYF.

V is TRBV7-4 and J is TRBJ2-5; the D is unclear. The CDR3 has 15 residues. Trimming cost V 4 bases and J 1 base, with 13 bases left between them. Germline loops: CDR1 SGHVT, CDR2 SQSDAQ. The DNA for the CDR3 is TGTGCCAGCAGCTGGGGAATGAGAACCCAAGAGACCCAGTACTTC. Protein product: CASSWGMRTQETQYF.

This chain joins TRBV4-1 and TRBJ2-7; D might be TRBD2 (5 bases). This CDR3 has 15 amino acids. V was pared by 0 bases and J by 2 bases, with 11 bases between. Germline values: CDR1 MGHRA, CDR2 YSYEKL. The CDR3 DNA sequence: TGCGCCAGCAGCCAAGAAGTAGCGATGCCCTACGAGCAGTACTTC. Its translation: CASSQEVAMPYEQYF.

This clonotype showed up just a few times. This chain joins TRBV2 and TRBJ1-2; D call uncertain. The germline gives CDR1 SNHLY, CDR2 FYNNEI. The CDR3 loop spans 13 amino acids. Trimming shortened V by 3 bases and J by 6 bases, and 11 bases separated the two germline ends. CDR3 sequence (DNA): TGTGCCAGCAGTGAGAGGGTTTTGGATGGCTACACCTTC. This codes for CASSERVLDGYTF.

The J gene is TRBJ1-2, the V gene TRBV12-3 or TRBV12-4; D gene unclear. Trimming took off 6 bases at V and 6 bases at J, with 32 bases between the two ends. This CDR3 has 19 amino acids. The CDR3 DNA sequence: TGTGCCAGCAGCGCTACTCACGGGATTTCCTCACCCCCTCTCAATGGCTACACCTTC. Translating gives CASSATHGISSPPLNGYTF.

This clonotype was detected only a few times. V usage is TRBV10-3 and J usage is TRBJ2-7, with 10 bases aligning to TRBD2. V shed 10 bases and J 2 bases; nucleotides not matched to a gene: 2. CDR3 length: 12 residues. Germline V gives CDR1 ENHRY, CDR2 SYGVKD. DNA of the CDR3: TGTGCCACCGGGACTAGCGCCTACGAGCAGTACTTC. Amino acids: CATGTSAYEQYF.

The V and J genes are TRBV6-1 and TRBJ2-2, with D possibly being TRBD1 or TRBD2 (5 bases each). Germline assignment: CDR1 MNHNS and CDR2 SASEGT. This CDR3 is built from 15 residues. V was shortened by 4 bases and J by 3 bases, with 12 bases between the two germline ends. The CDR3 DNA is TGTGCCAGCAGTGGCCTAGGGACGTACACCGGGGAGCTGTTTTTT. Translating it yields CASSGLGTYTGELFF.

V usage is TRBV6-5 and J usage is TRBJ1-3; D gene unclear. The length of the CDR3 is 13 residues. Germline values: CDR1 MNHEY, CDR2 SVGAGI. V shed 6 bases and J shed 4 bases, with 10 bases lying between them. CDR3 amino acids: CASSPPAGNTIYF. The CDR3 bases are TGTGCCAGCAGCCCCCCAGCGGGAAACACCATATATTTT.

Only one count was recorded for this clonotype. V is TRBV7-2 and J is TRBJ2-7; possible D gene TRBD1, 7 bases. The CDR3 length is 16 residues. V dropped 2 bases and J dropped 9 bases, with 23 bases sitting between them. Germline V gives CDR1 SGHTA, CDR2 FQGNSA. The CDR3: CASSLLTGAPAGTQYF. CDR3 coding DNA: TGTGCCAGCAGCTTACTCACAGGGGCCCCAGCGGGTACGCAGTACTTC.